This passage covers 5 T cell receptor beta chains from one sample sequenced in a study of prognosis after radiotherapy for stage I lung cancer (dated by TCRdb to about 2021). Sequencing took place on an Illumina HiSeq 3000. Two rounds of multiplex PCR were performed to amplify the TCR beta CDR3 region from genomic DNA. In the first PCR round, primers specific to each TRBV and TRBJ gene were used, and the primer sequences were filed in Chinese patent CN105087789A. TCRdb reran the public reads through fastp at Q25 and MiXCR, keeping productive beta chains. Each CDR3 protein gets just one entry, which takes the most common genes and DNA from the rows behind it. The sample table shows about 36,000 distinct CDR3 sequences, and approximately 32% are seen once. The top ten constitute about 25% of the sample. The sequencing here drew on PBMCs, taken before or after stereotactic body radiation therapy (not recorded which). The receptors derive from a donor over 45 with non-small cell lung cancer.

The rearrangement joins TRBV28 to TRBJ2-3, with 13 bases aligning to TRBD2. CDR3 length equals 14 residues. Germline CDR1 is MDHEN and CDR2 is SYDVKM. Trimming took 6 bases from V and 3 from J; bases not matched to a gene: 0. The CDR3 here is CASRGLAGTDTQYF. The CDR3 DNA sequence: TGTGCCAGCAGGGGACTAGCGGGAACAGATACGCAGTATTTT.

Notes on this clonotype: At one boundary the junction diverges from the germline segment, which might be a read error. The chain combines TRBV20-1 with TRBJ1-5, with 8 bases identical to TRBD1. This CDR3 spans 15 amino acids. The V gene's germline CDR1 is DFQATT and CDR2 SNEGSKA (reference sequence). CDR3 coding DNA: TGCGGTGCTATAGATGCAAACAGGGGGGGTCAGCCCCAGCATTTT. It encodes CGAIDANRGGQPQHF.

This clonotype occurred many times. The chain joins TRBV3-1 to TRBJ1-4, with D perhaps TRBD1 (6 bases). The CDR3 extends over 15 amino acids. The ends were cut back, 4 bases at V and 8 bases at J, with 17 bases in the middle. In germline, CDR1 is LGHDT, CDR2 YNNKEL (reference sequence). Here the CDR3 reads CASSPSMGAGEKLFF. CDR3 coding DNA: TGTGCCAGCAGCCCGAGCATGGGGGCCGGAGAAAAACTGTTTTTT.

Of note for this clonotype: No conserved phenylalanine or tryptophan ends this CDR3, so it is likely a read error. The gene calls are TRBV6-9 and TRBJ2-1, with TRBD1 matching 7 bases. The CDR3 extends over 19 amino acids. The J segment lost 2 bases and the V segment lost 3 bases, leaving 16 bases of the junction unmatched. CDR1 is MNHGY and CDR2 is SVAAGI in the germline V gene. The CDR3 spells CASSYRLQLDRDPYNEQFS. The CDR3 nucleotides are TGTGCCAGCAGTTACCGGCTTCAATTAGACAGGGATCCCTACAATGAGCAGTTCTCC.

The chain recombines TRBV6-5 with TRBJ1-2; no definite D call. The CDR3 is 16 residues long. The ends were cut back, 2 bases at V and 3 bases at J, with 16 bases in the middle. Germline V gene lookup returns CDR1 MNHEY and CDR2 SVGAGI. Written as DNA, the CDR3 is TGTGCCAGCAGTTACGGGCAGCTCCTGGTAGACTATGGCTACACCTTC. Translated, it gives CASSYGQLLVDYGYTF.